These 18 T cell receptor beta chains originate from one sample sequenced in a study of Ad26.COV2.S vaccination and SARS-CoV-2 variants. This table comes from immunoSEQ multiplex PCR, and its TCRdb copy is limited to in-frame clones, with some not included. The table includes hundreds of thousands of clones, approximately 88% detected once. Treatment indicated: roughly 19 received Ad26.COV2.S at low or high dose, single or two shots; about five received placebo; per-sample allocation not given. Samples were taken on day 63 after the first vaccine or placebo injection. The sequences come from peripheral blood, collected in a trial of Ad26.COV2.S vaccine versus placebo. The receptor source for this set is a person aged 18-60 years who received the Ad26.COV2.S COVID-19 vaccine or a placebo.

The chain combines TRBV29-1 with TRBJ2-7; 9 bases are shared with TRBD1. Germline V CDR1 and CDR2: SQVTM, ANQGSEA. CDR3 length: 16 amino acids. V gave up 2 bases and J gave up 3 bases; unmatched junction bases: 11. Here the CDR3 reads CSVEISGTGSDYEQYF. The CDR3 nucleotides are TGCAGCGTTGAAATCTCCGGGACAGGGTCCGACTACGAGCAGTACTTC.

This sequence joins TRBV18 and TRBJ1-1; no reliable D call. Germline V lookup: CDR1 KGHSH, CDR2 LQKENI. This CDR3 comprises 13 residues. The V and J ends lost 8 bases and 1 base respectively, with 11 bases between them. As DNA, the CDR3 is TGTGCCAGCCGACCCTTTGAGAACACTGAAGCTTTCTTT. Protein sequence: CASRPFENTEAFF.

To note about this clone: In the same sample, other DNA sequences code for this CDR3. V usage is TRBV3-1 (or the pseudogene TRBV3-2) and J usage is TRBJ2-7; no definite D call. Trimming stripped 1 base from V and 6 bases from J, with 10 bases between. CDR1 LGHDT and CDR2 YNNKEL come from the germline V gene (reference sequence). The CDR3 is 13 residues long. CDR3 region: CASSQVGGLEQYF. The CDR3 bases are TGTGCCAGCAGCCAAGTAGGCGGTCTCGAGCAGTACTTC.

The chain combines TRBV7-2 with TRBJ2-5, with 9 bases matching TRBD2. The CDR3 consists of 16 residues. CDR1 and CDR2 (germline): SGHTA, FQGNSA. V shed 1 base and J 4 bases; nucleotides not matched to a gene: 7. CDR3 DNA: TGTGCCAGCAGCTTAGTGGGCGGGGGGGCCGGAGAGACCCAGTACTTC. Its protein is CASSLVGGGAGETQYF.

This clone appeared once. The chain combines TRBV7-2 with TRBJ1-6; TRBD1 aligns across 7 bases. Trimming cost V 4 bases and J 6 bases; bases outside gene matches: 6. The CDR3 contains 15 residues. From germline, CDR1 is SGHTA and CDR2 FQGNSA. CDR3 nucleotide sequence: TGTGCCAGCAGCTACCGGGACAGCCGTAATTCACCCCTCCACTTT. Translated: CASSYRDSRNSPLHF.

The chain couples TRBV5-1 to TRBJ1-2; D gene uncertain. Germline CDR1 and CDR2: SGHRS and YFSETQ. Trimming removed 0 bases at V and 6 bases at J, with 12 bases between. This CDR3 is 14 amino acids long. The chain's CDR3 is CASSLAIGPDGYTF. The CDR3 bases are TGCGCCAGCAGCTTGGCCATTGGGCCAGATGGCTACACCTTC.

This clone was observed a few times. This sample includes further DNA sequences coding for the same CDR3. The gene calls are TRBV19 and TRBJ1-5, with TRBD1 matching 9 bases. CDR1 is LNHDA, CDR2 SQIVND, per germline (reference sequence). After removal of 6 bases from V and 1 base from J, the junction contained 4 bases not matched to a gene. CDR3 length equals 15 residues. The CDR3 coding sequence is TGTGCCAGTAGGACCACAGGGGGCAGCAATCAGCCCCAGCATTTT. Amino acids: CASRTTGGSNQPQHF.

The chain is built from TRBV5-1 and TRBJ2-1; D is undetermined. Trimming removed 2 bases from V and 7 bases from J, with 10 bases in between. This CDR3 region has 13 residues. Germline CDR1 is SGHRS and CDR2 is YFSETQ. In DNA form, the CDR3 reads TGCGCCAGCAGCTTCACCGCCTTTAATGAGCAGTTCTTC. It yields the protein CASSFTAFNEQFF. Full variable domain (remainder filled in from reference TRBV5-1 and TRBJ2-1): KAGVTQTPRYLIKTRGQQVTLSCSPISGHRSVSWYQQTPGQGLQFLFEYFSETQRNKGNFPGRFSGRQFSNSRSEMNVSTLELGDSALYLCASSFTAFNEQFFGPGTRLTVL.

The rearrangement uses TRBV24-1 and TRBJ1-5; 11 bases are shared with TRBD1. From germline, CDR1 is KGHDR and CDR2 SFDVKD. V trimming: 3 bases; J trimming: 1 base; junction bases outside the gene matches: 16. The length of the CDR3 is 21 residues. The CDR3 sequence: CATSDATPGQGGGTSNQPQHF. The CDR3 DNA follows: TGTGCCACCAGTGATGCAACCCCGGGACAGGGGGGGGGAACGAGCAATCAGCCCCAGCATTTT.

The rearrangement uses TRBV11-2 and TRBJ2-1; no firm D call. CDR1 is SGHAT and CDR2 is FQNNGV in the germline V gene. The CDR3 consists of 15 residues. Trimming pared 0 bases from V and 2 bases from J, leaving 8 bases between. CDR3 DNA sequence: TGTGCCAGCAGCTTAGATAGTCTAGCCTACAATGAGCAGTTCTTC. Translation gives CASSLDSLAYNEQFF.

The rearrangement uses TRBV29-1 and TRBJ2-1; TRBD1 aligns across 7 bases. The trim removed 4 bases at V and 7 bases at J, leaving 10 bases unmatched. This CDR3 region has 14 residues. CDR1 is SQVTM, CDR2 ANQGSEA, per germline. The CDR3 here is CSVGEQGYGNEQFF. DNA for the CDR3: TGCAGCGTTGGGGAACAGGGGTATGGAAATGAGCAGTTCTTC.

The V and J genes are TRBV19 and TRBJ2-1; the D gene is possibly TRBD2 (7 bases). Trimming left V 10 bases short and J 6 bases short, with 13 bases between. This CDR3 is built from 12 residues. Germline CDR1 LNHDA, CDR2 SQIVND (reference sequence). The CDR3 nucleotides read TGTGCCACCCACCGGGGGGCCAATGAGCAGTTCTTC. It specifies CATHRGANEQFF. Full variable domain (outside the CDR3, taken from reference TRBV19 and TRBJ2-1): DGGITQSPKYLFRKEGQNVTLSCEQNLNHDAMYWYRQDPGQGLRLIYYSQIVNDFQKGDIAEGYSVSREKKESFPLTVTSAQKNPTAFYLCATHRGANEQFFGPGTRLTVL.

The genes are TRBV30 and TRBJ2-2; D unclear. Germline CDR1 GTSNPN, CDR2 SVGIG (reference sequence). The CDR3 totals 13 residues. Between the trimmed V and J ends, which lost 3 bases and 2 bases, there was a span of 7 bases. The CDR3 DNA sequence: TGTGCCTGGAGACACCCAAACACCGGGGAGCTGTTTTTT. Amino acid sequence: CAWRHPNTGELFF.

The chain has TRBV6-2 or TRBV6-3 and TRBJ2-3, with 8 bases lining up with TRBD1. The germline CDR1 and CDR2 sequences are MNHEY and SVGEGT. The CDR3 length is 12 residues. J was trimmed by 8 bases and V by 6 bases; bases with no gene match: 4. The CDR3, as DNA: TGTGCCAGCAGCCAGGGGGCGACTACGCAGTATTTT. Translating gives CASSQGATTQYF.

The genes are TRBV11-1 and TRBJ2-7; maybe TRBD1 (6 bases). With 1 base removed from V and 7 bases from J, the gap between germline ends came to 17 bases. Germline assignment: CDR1 SGHAT and CDR2 FQDESV (reference sequence). The CDR3 length is 15 residues. In nucleotides, the CDR3 is TGTGCCAGCAGCTTAGTGAACAGGGAGCTTGATGAGCAGTACTTC. This sequence encodes CASSLVNRELDEQYF. Drawing the rest from reference TRBV11-1 and TRBJ2-7, the complete variable domain is EAEVAQSPRYKITEKSQAVAFWCDPISGHATLYWYRQILGQGPELLVQFQDESVVDDSQLPKDRFSAERLKGVDSTLKIQPAELGDSAMYLCASSLVNRELDEQYFGPGTRLTVT.

The gene calls are TRBV9 and TRBJ1-1; D perhaps matches TRBD1 (5 bases). Trimming took off 0 bases at V and 4 bases at J, with 19 bases between the two ends. This CDR3 contains 17 residues. Germline CDR1 reads SGDLS; CDR2 reads YYNGEE. This CDR3 reads CASSVVSLWGGSTEAFF. The CDR3 DNA reads TGTGCCAGCAGCGTAGTATCCCTCTGGGGGGGTAGCACTGAAGCTTTCTTT.

The chain employs TRBV5-1 and TRBJ2-5; D is undetermined. The CDR3 is made up of 14 amino acids. The germline V and J ends were trimmed by 0 bases and 1 base, with 7 bases remaining between them. Germline assignment: CDR1 SGHRS and CDR2 YFSETQ. The CDR3 is CASSLAVAQETQYF. The CDR3 DNA follows: TGCGCCAGCAGCTTGGCGGTAGCCCAAGAGACCCAGTACTTC.

This chain uses TRBV3-1 (or the pseudogene TRBV3-2) with TRBJ1-2; 7 bases map to TRBD1. The CDR3 covers 15 residues. The J segment lost 4 bases and the V segment lost 4 bases, leaving 9 bases of the junction unmatched. Germline lookup yields CDR1 LGHDT and CDR2 YNNKEL (reference sequence). Here the CDR3 DNA reads TGTGCCAGCAGCCTTTTACCGGGACAGTTCTATGGCTACACCTTC. Protein product: CASSLLPGQFYGYTF.